This entry lists 30 T cell receptor beta chains sequenced from one sample in a study of neurological immune-mediated disorders. TCRdb re-analysed the 5' RACE reads in MiXCR, keeping a single row per CDR3 protein. The sample includes tens of thousands of distinct CDR3 sequences, roughly 4.9% of them seen just once. Material: PBMCs. The origin of the receptors is a human donor with multiple sclerosis. The donor label of this sample is uncertain.

This clonotype has ten or more counts. The chain links TRBV6-5 to TRBJ2-7; D is perhaps TRBD1 or TRBD2 (5 bases each). With 2 bases removed from V and 3 bases from J, the gap between germline ends came to 14 bases. In germline, CDR1 is MNHEY, CDR2 SVGAGI. The CDR3 is made up of 15 amino acids. Here the CDR3 DNA reads TGTGCCAGCAGTTACAGTCGGGGCCTTCTCTACGAGCAGTACTTC. Residues: CASSYSRGLLYEQYF.

This clonotype was seen many times. One end of the junction is discordant with germline, which a read error may explain. This chain links TRBV29-1 with TRBJ2-1; 9 bases fit TRBD1. The length of the CDR3 is 16 residues. CDR1 SQVTM and CDR2 ANQGSEA come from the germline V gene. The CDR3 here is CSIEKGTGSSYNEQFF. In DNA form, the CDR3 reads TGCAGCATTGAGAAGGGGACAGGGAGCTCCTACAATGAGCAGTTCTTC.

This clonotype has a count of ten or more. This chain links TRBV12-3 or TRBV12-4 with TRBJ1-5, with D possibly TRBD1 on 6 matching bases. The CDR3 contains 15 residues. V was pared by 2 bases and J by 6 bases, with 14 bases between. CDR3 nucleotide sequence: TGTGCCAGCAGTTTACGGGGGGCGCCCGGTCAGCCCCAGCATTTT. Translation: CASSLRGAPGQPQHF.

This clonotype showed up many times. This chain uses TRBV6-5 with TRBJ1-1; no firm D call. CDR1 is MNHEY, CDR2 SVGAGI, per germline. The CDR3 has 13 amino acids. The V gene lost 7 bases and the J gene lost 0 bases, with 9 bases spanning the gap. Written as DNA, the CDR3 is TGTGCCAGCACGGGCACGATGAACACTGAAGCTTTCTTT. This codes for CASTGTMNTEAFF.

This clonotype was observed at least ten times. This chain links TRBV15 with TRBJ2-3; 7 bases align to TRBD1. Germline trimming cut 2 bases from V and 0 bases from J; bases unmatched to any gene: 5. Germline values: CDR1 LNHNV, CDR2 YYDKDF (reference sequence). The CDR3 sequence is 16 residues long. Written as DNA, the CDR3 is TGTGCCACCAGCAGAAGAGGACAGGCTAGCACAGATACGCAGTATTTT. Translation: CATSRRGQASTDTQYF.

This clonotype was seen repeatedly, ten times or more. This chain joins TRBV5-5 and TRBJ1-2; no firm D call. The V end was cut by 0 bases, the J end by 0 bases, with 12 bases between. This CDR3 comprises 16 residues. The germline V gene encodes CDR1 SGHKS and CDR2 YYEKEE (reference sequence). This CDR3 reads CASSLAAPVSNYGYTF. DNA of the CDR3: TGTGCCAGCAGCTTGGCCGCACCTGTATCTAACTATGGCTACACCTTC. The variable domain in full, completed from reference TRBV5-5 and TRBJ1-2, reads DAGVTQSPTHLIKTRGQQVTLRCSPISGHKSVSWYQQVLGQGPQFIFQYYEKEERGRGNFPDRFSARQFPNYSSELNVNALLLGDSALYLCASSLAAPVSNYGYTFGSGTRLTVV.

This clonotype was counted many times. The chain combines TRBV20-1 with TRBJ2-7; 7 nucleotides agree with TRBD1. V trimming: 5 bases; J trimming: 6 bases; junction bases outside the gene matches: 4. This CDR3 is built from 11 residues. Germline V CDR1 and CDR2: DFQATT, SNEGSKA (reference sequence). The CDR3 sequence is CSAPTGTEQYF. CDR3 nucleotide sequence: TGCAGTGCTCCGACAGGGACCGAGCAGTACTTC.

Ten or more counts support this clonotype. The chain couples TRBV5-1 to TRBJ1-1; 8 nucleotides agree with TRBD1. In germline, CDR1 is SGHRS, CDR2 YFSETQ. V lost 5 bases and J lost 4; bases outside the gene matches: 7. The length of the CDR3 is 14 residues. CDR3 region: CASRVQGEGTEAFF. The CDR3, as DNA: TGCGCCAGCAGGGTACAGGGGGAGGGCACTGAAGCTTTCTTT.

The table lists this clonotype with many counts. The V call is TRBV28, the J call TRBJ2-3; 11 positions agree with TRBD2. V lost 5 bases and J lost 2; bases outside the gene matches: 9. This CDR3 is 17 amino acids long. Germline values: CDR1 MDHEN, CDR2 SYDVKM. CDR3 nucleotide sequence: TGTGCCAGCAGTCTCGAGACTAGCGGGGTTTTCACAGATACGCAGTATTTT. It translates to CASSLETSGVFTDTQYF.

The table lists this clonotype with many counts. The rearrangement links TRBV5-8 to TRBJ1-2; D call uncertain. CDR1 is SGHTS, CDR2 YDEGEE, per germline. The CDR3 extends over 16 amino acids. V dropped 1 base and J dropped 8 bases, with 21 bases sitting between them. The CDR3 coding sequence is TGTGCCAGCAGCTTGTTATCCGGAGAACCACGGGGAGGCTACACCTTC. Translation gives CASSLLSGEPRGGYTF.

This clonotype has at least ten counts. The gene calls are TRBV15 and TRBJ2-4, with D possibly matching TRBD1 (6 bases). CDR3 length: 17 residues. V was shortened by 3 bases and J by 0 bases, with 15 bases between the two germline ends. Looked up from germline, CDR1 is LNHNV and CDR2 is YYDKDF (reference sequence). CDR3 amino acids: CATSSERGNLAKNIQYF. As DNA, the CDR3 is TGTGCCACCAGCAGTGAAAGGGGGAATCTAGCCAAAAACATTCAGTACTTC.

Many counts were recorded for this clonotype. The rearrangement joins TRBV20-1 to TRBJ2-1; D gene unclear. Germline V gene lookup returns CDR1 DFQATT and CDR2 SNEGSKA (reference sequence). This CDR3 is 12 amino acids long. The ends were cut back, 3 bases at V and 10 bases at J, with 13 bases in the middle. CDR3 nucleotides: TGCAGTGCTAGTATTAATCCGGACGAGCAGTTCTTC. Protein sequence: CSASINPDEQFF.

This clonotype has more than one count but fewer than ten. The chain uses TRBV20-1 and TRBJ1-5, with 8 positions matching TRBD1. The CDR3 has 16 amino acids. Germline assignment: CDR1 DFQATT and CDR2 SNEGSKA (reference sequence). V trimming: 1 base; J trimming: 6 bases; junction bases outside the gene matches: 11. The CDR3 DNA reads as TGCAGTGCTAGAGCCGCGACAGGGGCCCCTGGTCAGCCCCAGCATTTT. This sequence encodes CSARAATGAPGQPQHF.

Ten or more counts support this clonotype. V is TRBV4-1 and J is TRBJ2-7; TRBD2 matches at 10 bases. The CDR3 length is 14 residues. Germline values: CDR1 MGHRA, CDR2 YSYEKL. V lost 4 bases to trimming and J lost 2 bases; unmatched junction nucleotides: 2. CDR3 protein: CASSPAGGAYEQYF. CDR3 coding DNA: TGCGCCAGCAGCCCAGCGGGGGGGGCCTACGAGCAGTACTTC.

The table lists this clonotype with many counts. The V call is TRBV20-1, the J call TRBJ2-7; 11 positions agree with TRBD2. Germline values: CDR1 DFQATT, CDR2 SNEGSKA (reference sequence). Unmatched junction bases numbered 12, after V lost 3 bases and J lost 2 bases. The CDR3 runs to 17 residues. CDR3 residues: CSASSRGLTSGAYEQYF. As DNA, the CDR3 is TGCAGTGCTAGTTCGAGGGGGCTGACTAGCGGGGCCTACGAGCAGTACTTC.

About this clonotype itself: An end of the junction does not agree with germline; a read error may underlie this. V gene TRBV10-3 combines with J gene TRBJ1-5; the D is unclear. The CDR3 sequence is 13 residues long. The germline CDR1 and CDR2 sequences are ENHRY and SYGVKD. The CDR3 region is CTIKRDSNKPQHF. CDR3 coding DNA: TGTACCATCAAAAGAGATAGCAATAAGCCCCAGCATTTT.

This clonotype was counted at least ten times. The chain carries TRBV5-1 and TRBJ2-3, with 9 bases lining up with TRBD1. Germline-derived CDR1 and CDR2 are SGHRS and YFSETQ. V dropped 6 bases and J dropped 6; count of bases not matched to a gene: 8. The CDR3 sequence is 14 residues long. The CDR3 nucleotides are TGCGCCAGCACCACTACAGGGGGCGCGGATACGCAGTATTTT. Translation: CASTTTGGADTQYF.

This clonotype has a count of ten or more. The chain combines TRBV10-3 with TRBJ2-7, with 8 bases aligning to TRBD1. This CDR3 has 14 amino acids. J gave up 5 bases and V 3 bases, and 6 bases lay outside the gene matches. Germline lookup yields CDR1 ENHRY and CDR2 SYGVKD. The CDR3 DNA reads TGTGCCATCAGTGATGGACAGGGCCTTGACGAGCAGTACTTC. Translation gives CAISDGQGLDEQYF.

This clonotype came up many times. The chain joins TRBV6-5 to TRBJ2-3; possible D gene TRBD1, 6 bases. Looked up from germline, CDR1 is MNHEY and CDR2 is SVGAGI. This CDR3 contains 17 residues. V lost 5 bases to trimming and J lost 2 bases, with 20 bases between them. CDR3 sequence (DNA): TGTGCCAGCAGTGGATACAGGGTGGGGTTCGACACAGATACGCAGTATTTT. It is translated as CASSGYRVGFDTDTQYF.

The V call is TRBV6-5, the J call TRBJ1-3; 12 bases fit TRBD1. Germline trimming cut 5 bases from V and 0 bases from J; bases unmatched to any gene: 5. The germline CDR1 and CDR2 sequences are MNHEY and SVGAGI. This CDR3 is 17 amino acids long. The CDR3 spells CASSGTGGRSSGNTIYF. CDR3 DNA sequence: TGTGCCAGCAGTGGGACAGGGGGCCGGAGCTCTGGAAACACCATATATTTT.

At least ten counts were recorded for this clonotype. This chain uses TRBV2 with TRBJ2-2, with a possible D match to TRBD1 (5 bases). CDR1 is SNHLY, CDR2 FYNNEI, per germline. The CDR3 is 16 residues long. The V gene lost 5 bases and the J gene lost 7 bases, with 20 bases spanning the gap. The CDR3 DNA sequence: TGTGCCAGCAGTCCCTTGGGCCCCACCCAGGGCGGGGAGCTGTTTTTT. Its protein is CASSPLGPTQGGELFF.

At least ten counts were recorded for this clonotype. The rearrangement links TRBV5-1 to TRBJ1-1; possible D gene TRBD1, 6 bases. The germline V gene encodes CDR1 SGHRS and CDR2 YFSETQ. The CDR3 has 16 residues. Trimming stripped 4 bases from V and 3 bases from J, with 19 bases between. The CDR3 loop reads CASSNGLGAEDTEAFF. CDR3 nucleotides: TGCGCCAGCAGCAACGGGTTGGGGGCGGAAGACACTGAAGCTTTCTTT.

This clonotype was seen ten or more times. The chain recombines TRBV5-1 with TRBJ2-7; D not certain. Germline lookup yields CDR1 SGHRS and CDR2 YFSETQ. The CDR3 runs to 12 residues. The V end was cut by 3 bases, the J end by 4 bases, with 8 bases between. The CDR3, as DNA: TGCGCCAGCAGCTCTCTGGGATACGAGCAGTACTTC. Its translation is CASSSLGYEQYF. Drawing the rest from reference TRBV5-1 and TRBJ2-7, the complete variable domain is KAGVTQTPRYLIKTRGQQVTLSCSPISGHRSVSWYQQTPGQGLQFLFEYFSETQRNKGNFPGRFSGRQFSNSRSEMNVSTLELGDSALYLCASSSLGYEQYFGPGTRLTVT.

On this clonotype itself: One end of the junction is discordant with germline, which a read error may explain. The chain has TRBV10-3 and TRBJ2-1; TRBD1 is a possible D gene (5 bases). Germline CDR1 and CDR2: ENHRY and SYGVKD. CDR3 length equals 19 residues. The CDR3: CAISETQANDRMGNNERFF. In nucleotides, the CDR3 is TGTGCCATCAGTGAGACCCAAGCCAACGACAGAATGGGGAACAATGAGCGGTTCTTC.

The table lists this clonotype with many counts. V and J are TRBV20-1 and TRBJ1-5, with D possibly TRBD1 on 6 matching bases. V was shortened by 6 bases and J by 2 bases, with 17 bases between the two germline ends. Germline CDR1 DFQATT, CDR2 SNEGSKA (reference sequence). The CDR3 has 15 amino acids. The CDR3 region has the DNA TGCAGTGCCCTTAGGGGGAGTGGAGGCAATCAGCCCCAGCATTTT. Translating gives CSALRGSGGNQPQHF.

This clonotype was detected ten times or more. The chain carries TRBV7-3 and TRBJ2-3; D uncertain. Germline loops: CDR1 SGHTA, CDR2 FQGTGA. Trimming pared 4 bases from V and 2 bases from J, leaving 10 bases between. The CDR3 is 14 amino acids. As DNA, the CDR3 is TGTGCCAGCAGCTCCGACCCTTACACAGATACGCAGTATTTT. The encoded protein is CASSSDPYTDTQYF. The entire variable domain, with the rest obtained from reference TRBV7-3 and TRBJ2-3, is as follows: GAGVSQTPSNKVTEKGKYVELRCDPISGHTALYWYRQSLGQGPEFLIYFQGTGAADDSGLPNDRFFAVRPEGSVSTLKIQRTERGDSAVYLCASSSDPYTDTQYFGPGTRLTVL.

This clonotype was counted many times. This chain uses TRBV12-3 or TRBV12-4 with TRBJ1-2; no firm D call. Trimming removed 5 bases from V and 2 bases from J, with 12 bases in between. The CDR3 is made up of 14 amino acids. CDR3 bases: TGTGCCAGCAGTCCAACCGGGTCAAACTATGGCTACACCTTC. This translates into CASSPTGSNYGYTF.

This clonotype was observed many times. The V and J genes are TRBV7-9 and TRBJ2-7; 8 bases fit TRBD1. In germline, CDR1 is SEHNR, CDR2 FQNEAQ (reference sequence). V gave up 5 bases and J gave up 1 base; unmatched junction bases: 10. There are 16 residues in the CDR3. The CDR3 spells CASSPLPGQASYEQYF. The DNA of the CDR3 is TGTGCCAGCAGCCCCCTACCGGGACAGGCTTCCTACGAGCAGTACTTC.

This chain links TRBV10-1 with TRBJ1-2, with a possible D match to TRBD1 (5 bases). CDR1 WNHNN and CDR2 SYGVQD come from the germline V gene (reference sequence). CDR3 length equals 14 residues. V was cut by 0 bases and J by 5 bases, with 10 bases left in between. CDR3 DNA sequence: TGCGCCAGCAGTGAGTCAGGGACGGATTATGGCTACACCTTC. Translated: CASSESGTDYGYTF.

This clonotype showed up many times. The chain is built from TRBV15 and TRBJ1-1; TRBD1 might be the D (5 bases). V gave up 1 base and J gave up 11 bases, with 14 bases separating them. The CDR3 totals 13 residues. Germline V gives CDR1 LNHNV, CDR2 YYDKDF (reference sequence). As DNA, the CDR3 is TGTGCCACCAGCAGAGCGGGGGGAAGGGACGCTTTCTTT. It codes for CATSRAGGRDAFF.